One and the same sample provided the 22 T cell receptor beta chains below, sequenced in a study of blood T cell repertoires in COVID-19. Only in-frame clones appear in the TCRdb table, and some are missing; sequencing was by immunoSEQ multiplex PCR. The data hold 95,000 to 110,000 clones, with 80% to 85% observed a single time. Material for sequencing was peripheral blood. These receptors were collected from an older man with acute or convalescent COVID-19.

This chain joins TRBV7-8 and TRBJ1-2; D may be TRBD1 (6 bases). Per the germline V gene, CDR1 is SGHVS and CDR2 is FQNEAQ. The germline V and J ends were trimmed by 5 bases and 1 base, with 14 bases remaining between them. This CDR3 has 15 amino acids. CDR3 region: CASSEQGQSNYGYTF. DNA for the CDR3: TGTGCCAGCAGCGAGCAAGGACAGAGTAACTATGGCTACACCTTC.

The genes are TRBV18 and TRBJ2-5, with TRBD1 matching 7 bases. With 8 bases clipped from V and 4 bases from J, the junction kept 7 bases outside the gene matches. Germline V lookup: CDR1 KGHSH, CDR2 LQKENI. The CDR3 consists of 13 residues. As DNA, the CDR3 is TGTGCCAGCCGCGACAGGGTGTCAGAGACCCAGTACTTC. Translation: CASRDRVSETQYF. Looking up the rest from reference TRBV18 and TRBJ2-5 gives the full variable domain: NAGVMQNPRHLVRRRGQEARLRCSPMKGHSHVYWYRQLPEEGLKFMVYLQKENIIDESGMPKERFSAEFPKEGPSILRIQQVVRGDSAAYFCASRDRVSETQYFGPGTRLLVL.

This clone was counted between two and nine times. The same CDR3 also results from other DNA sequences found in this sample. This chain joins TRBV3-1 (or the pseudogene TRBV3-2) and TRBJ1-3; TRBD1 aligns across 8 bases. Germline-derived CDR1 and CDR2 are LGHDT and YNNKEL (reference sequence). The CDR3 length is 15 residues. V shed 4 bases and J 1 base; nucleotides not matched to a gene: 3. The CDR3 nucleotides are TGTGCCAGCAGCCGACAGGGGAATTCTGGAAACACCATATATTTT. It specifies CASSRQGNSGNTIYF.

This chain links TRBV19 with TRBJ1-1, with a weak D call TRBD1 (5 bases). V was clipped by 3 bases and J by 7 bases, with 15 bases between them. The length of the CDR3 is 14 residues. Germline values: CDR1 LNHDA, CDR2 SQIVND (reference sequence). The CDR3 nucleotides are TGTGCCAGTAGTATTCACTGGGGCCGCGTTGAAGCTTTCTTT. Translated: CASSIHWGRVEAFF.

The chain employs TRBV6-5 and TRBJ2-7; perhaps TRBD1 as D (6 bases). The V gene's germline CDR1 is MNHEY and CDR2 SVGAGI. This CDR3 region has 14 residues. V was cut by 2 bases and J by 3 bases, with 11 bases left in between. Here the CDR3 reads CASSYQTQGYEQYF. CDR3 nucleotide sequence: TGTGCCAGCAGTTACCAGACACAGGGCTACGAGCAGTACTTC.

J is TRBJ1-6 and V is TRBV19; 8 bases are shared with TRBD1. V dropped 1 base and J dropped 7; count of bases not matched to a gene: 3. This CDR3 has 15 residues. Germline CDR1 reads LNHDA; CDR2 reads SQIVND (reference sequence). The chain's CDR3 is CASSIVQGANSPLHF. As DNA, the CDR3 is TGTGCCAGTAGTATAGTGCAGGGGGCGAATTCACCCCTCCACTTT.

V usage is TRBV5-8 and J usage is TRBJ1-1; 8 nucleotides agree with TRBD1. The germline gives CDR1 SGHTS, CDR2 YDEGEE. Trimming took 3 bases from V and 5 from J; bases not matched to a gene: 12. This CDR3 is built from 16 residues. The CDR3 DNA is TGTGCCAGCAGCTGGGAGACAGGGGCTGCTGGGACTGAAGCTTTCTTT. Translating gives CASSWETGAAGTEAFF.

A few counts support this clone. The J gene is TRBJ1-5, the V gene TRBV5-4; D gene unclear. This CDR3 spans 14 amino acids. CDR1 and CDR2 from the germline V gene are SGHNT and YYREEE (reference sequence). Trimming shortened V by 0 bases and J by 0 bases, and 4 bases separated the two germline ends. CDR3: CASSLDSSNQPQHF. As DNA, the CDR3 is TGTGCCAGCAGCTTGGACAGTAGCAATCAGCCCCAGCATTTT.

The CDR3 reads CATSVGTGTYNEQFF. CDR3 sequence (DNA): TGTGCCACCAGTGTCGGGACAGGGACCTACAATGAGCAGTTCTTC. The rearrangement uses TRBV24-1 and TRBJ2-1, with 9 bases that match TRBD1. This CDR3 is 15 amino acids long. Germline lookup yields CDR1 KGHDR and CDR2 SFDVKD. Trimming took 5 bases from V and 2 from J; bases not matched to a gene: 3.

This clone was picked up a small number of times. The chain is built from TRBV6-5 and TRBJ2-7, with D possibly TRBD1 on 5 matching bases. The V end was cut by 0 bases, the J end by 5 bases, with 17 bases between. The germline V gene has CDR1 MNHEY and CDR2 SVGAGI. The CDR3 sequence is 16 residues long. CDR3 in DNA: TGTGCCAGCAGTTACTCGACTTTCGGCCTACAGGACGAGCAGTACTTC. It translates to CASSYSTFGLQDEQYF.

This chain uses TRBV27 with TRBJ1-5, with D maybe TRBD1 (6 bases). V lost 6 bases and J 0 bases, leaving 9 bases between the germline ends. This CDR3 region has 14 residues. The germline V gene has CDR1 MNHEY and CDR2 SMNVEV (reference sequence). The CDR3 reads CASRTGYSNQPQHF. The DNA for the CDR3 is TGTGCCAGCAGAACAGGGTATAGCAATCAGCCCCAGCATTTT.

The CDR3 DNA is TGTGCCAGCTCATCCGACAGGGATGGAAACACCATATATTTT. Its translation is CASSSDRDGNTIYF. The rearrangement links TRBV18 to TRBJ1-3; the match to TRBD1 covers 7 bases. The V and J ends lost 5 bases and 3 bases, in that order; junction bases with no gene match: 4. Germline values: CDR1 KGHSH, CDR2 LQKENI. The CDR3 has 14 residues. The variable domain in full, completed from reference TRBV18 and TRBJ1-3, reads NAGVMQNPRHLVRRRGQEARLRCSPMKGHSHVYWYRQLPEEGLKFMVYLQKENIIDESGMPKERFSAEFPKEGPSILRIQQVVRGDSAAYFCASSSDRDGNTIYFGEGSWLTVV.

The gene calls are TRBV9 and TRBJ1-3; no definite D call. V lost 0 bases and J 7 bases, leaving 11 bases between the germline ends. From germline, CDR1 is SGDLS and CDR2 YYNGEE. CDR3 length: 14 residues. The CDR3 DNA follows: TGTGCCAGCAGCGTAGAGGTCCCGGGGAACACCATATATTTT. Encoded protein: CASSVEVPGNTIYF.

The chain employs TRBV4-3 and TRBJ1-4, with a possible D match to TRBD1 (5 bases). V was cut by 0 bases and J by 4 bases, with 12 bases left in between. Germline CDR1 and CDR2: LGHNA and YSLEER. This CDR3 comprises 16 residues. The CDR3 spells CASSQERTRVNEKLFF. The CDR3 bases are TGCGCCAGCAGCCAAGAGAGGACACGAGTTAATGAAAAACTGTTTTTT.

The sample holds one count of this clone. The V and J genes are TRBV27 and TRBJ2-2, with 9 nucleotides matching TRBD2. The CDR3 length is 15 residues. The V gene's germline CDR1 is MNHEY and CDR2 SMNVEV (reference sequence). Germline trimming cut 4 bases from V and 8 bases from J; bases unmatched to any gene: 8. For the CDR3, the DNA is TGTGCCAGCAGTTCACCAGCGGGGGGTCGGGGGGAGCTGTTTTTT. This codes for CASSSPAGGRGELFF.

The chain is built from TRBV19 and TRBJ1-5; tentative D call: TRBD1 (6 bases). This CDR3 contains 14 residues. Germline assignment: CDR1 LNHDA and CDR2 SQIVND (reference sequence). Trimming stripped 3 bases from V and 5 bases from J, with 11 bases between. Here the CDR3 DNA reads TGTGCCAGTAGTATCCGACAGGACTATCAGCCCCAGCATTTT. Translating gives CASSIRQDYQPQHF.

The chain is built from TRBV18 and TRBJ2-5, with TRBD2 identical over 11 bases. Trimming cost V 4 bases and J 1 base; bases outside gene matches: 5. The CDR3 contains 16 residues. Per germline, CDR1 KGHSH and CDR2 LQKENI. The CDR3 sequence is CASSHRTSGRQETQYF. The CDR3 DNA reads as TGTGCCAGCTCACACCGGACTAGCGGGCGCCAAGAGACCCAGTACTTC.

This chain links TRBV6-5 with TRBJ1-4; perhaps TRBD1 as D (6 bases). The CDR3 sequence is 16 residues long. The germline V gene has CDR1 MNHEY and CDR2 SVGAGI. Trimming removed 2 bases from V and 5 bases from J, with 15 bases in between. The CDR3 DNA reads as TGTGCCAGCAGTTACGCCCCGACAGGTGTGAATGAAAAACTGTTTTTT. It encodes CASSYAPTGVNEKLFF.

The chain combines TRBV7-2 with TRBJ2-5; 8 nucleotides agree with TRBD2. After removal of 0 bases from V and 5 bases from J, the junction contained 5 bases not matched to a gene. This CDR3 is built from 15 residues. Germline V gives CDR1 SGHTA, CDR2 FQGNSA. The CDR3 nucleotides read TGTGCCAGCAGCTTAGCGCCGGGGGGGATGGAGACCCAGTACTTC. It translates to CASSLAPGGMETQYF.

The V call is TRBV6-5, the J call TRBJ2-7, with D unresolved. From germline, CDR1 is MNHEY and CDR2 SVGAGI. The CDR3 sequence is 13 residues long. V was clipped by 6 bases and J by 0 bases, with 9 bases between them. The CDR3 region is CASSPSVSYEQYF. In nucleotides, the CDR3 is TGTGCCAGCAGCCCCAGCGTCTCCTACGAGCAGTACTTC.

CDR3 nucleotides: TGTGCCAGCAGCGTAGTGGGACAGATACCGAACACCGGGGAGCTGTTTTTT. Its protein is CASSVVGQIPNTGELFF. The chain uses TRBV9 and TRBJ2-2, with TRBD1 matching over 7 bases. CDR1 and CDR2 (germline): SGDLS, YYNGEE. The CDR3 has 17 residues. V dropped 0 bases and J dropped 0; count of bases not matched to a gene: 5.

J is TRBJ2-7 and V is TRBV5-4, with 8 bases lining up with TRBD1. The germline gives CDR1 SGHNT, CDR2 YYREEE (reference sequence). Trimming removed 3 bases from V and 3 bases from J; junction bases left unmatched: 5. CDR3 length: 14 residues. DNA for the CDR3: TGTGCCAGCAGCTGGGATGGACAGGGCTACGAGCAGTACTTC. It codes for CASSWDGQGYEQYF.